Listed below are T cell receptor beta chains from one sample, sequenced in a study of blood T cell repertoires in COVID-19. Assay used: immunoSEQ multiplex PCR; TCRdb lists only in-frame clones, some missing. The repertoire has about 260,000 clones, about 82% of them found once; the top ten carry roughly 1.9%. The sample taken for sequencing was PBMCs or T cells enriched from blood (not recorded which). These TCRs come from a woman between 45 and 60 years old who had recovered from COVID-19. The CDR3 runs from the conserved cysteine through the conserved F or W. A row's size may be missing; if present it is once, few, many or a size class.

clone size: .
J gene: TRBJ2-2
V gene: TRBV4-2
CDR3 protein: CASSQGTGARGGELFF

clone size: .
J gene: TRBJ2-2
V gene: TRBV6-5
CDR3 protein: CASSYSTRYTGELFF

clone size: .
J gene: TRBJ1-1
V gene: TRBV6-1
CDR3 protein: CASSGGTEAFF

clone size: .
J gene: TRBJ2-3
V gene: TRBV6-2/TRBV6-3
CDR3 protein: CASSYSKAGVADTQYF

clone size: .
J gene: TRBJ2-4
V gene: TRBV20-1
CDR3 protein: CSAGEGGIQYF

clone size: .
J gene: TRBJ2-2
V gene: TRBV7-2
CDR3 protein: CASSPGLSTGELFF

clone size: few
J gene: TRBJ1-4
V gene: TRBV7-9
CDR3 protein: CASSSYNEKLFF

clone size: .
J gene: TRBJ2-5
V gene: TRBV7-7
CDR3 protein: CASSLARTGGGETQYF

clone size: .
J gene: TRBJ2-3
V gene: TRBV10-3
CDR3 protein: CAIRGERGGDTQYF

clone size: .
J gene: TRBJ1-2
V gene: TRBV28
CDR3 protein: CASSQDTGGYTF

clone size: .
J gene: TRBJ2-7
V gene: TRBV11-2
CDR3 protein: CASSRQTYEQYF

clone size: .
J gene: TRBJ1-2
V gene: TRBV12-3/TRBV12-4
CDR3 protein: CASSLSPTSGYTF

clone size: .
J gene: TRBJ2-7
V gene: TRBV6-2/TRBV6-3
CDR3 protein: CASSLSDRGYEQYF

clone size: .
J gene: TRBJ2-2
V gene: TRBV24-1
CDR3 protein: CATSGDRDTGELFF

clone size: .
J gene: TRBJ2-1
V gene: TRBV28
CDR3 protein: CASSFGLAGFGEQFF

clone size: .
J gene: TRBJ2-5
V gene: TRBV9
CDR3 protein: CASSVGGTQAGHPQETQYF

clone size: .
J gene: TRBJ2-5
V gene: TRBV5-1
CDR3 protein: CASSLEVGEETQYF

clone size: .
J gene: TRBJ1-4
V gene: TRBV5-4
CDR3 protein: CASSRDRVGKLFF

clone size: .
J gene: TRBJ2-2
V gene: TRBV19
CDR3 protein: CASRRGGYNTGELFF

clone size: .
J gene: TRBJ2-1
V gene: TRBV19
CDR3 protein: CASSIDGGGGAMMQFF

clone size: .
J gene: TRBJ2-5
V gene: TRBV7-7
CDR3 protein: CASSFTVQETQYF

clone size: .
J gene: TRBJ2-2
V gene: TRBV5-1
CDR3 protein: CASSLDSGTGELFF

clone size: few
J gene: TRBJ2-7
V gene: TRBV4-1
CDR3 protein: CASSQEAAGFSSYEQYF

clone size: few
J gene: TRBJ2-2
V gene: TRBV29-1
CDR3 protein: CSVKPRGPGELFF

clone size: .
J gene: TRBJ2-4
V gene: TRBV30
CDR3 protein: CAWGTSGLAKNIQYF

clone size: .
J gene: TRBJ1-6
V gene: TRBV15
CDR3 protein: CATSRVPGNSPLHF

clone size: .
J gene: TRBJ2-2
V gene: TRBV6-4
CDR3 protein: CASSDRQGQDTGELFF

clone size: .
J gene: TRBJ1-5
V gene: TRBV10-3
CDR3 protein: CAISNQGQPQHF

clone size: .
J gene: TRBJ2-7
V gene: TRBV19
CDR3 protein: CASSSRQGYEQYF

clone size: .
J gene: TRBJ2-7
V gene: TRBV5-4
CDR3 protein: CASSLISGTHYEQYF

clone size: .
J gene: TRBJ1-1
V gene: TRBV24-1
CDR3 protein: CATSVNRGTEAFF

clone size: .
J gene: TRBJ1-2
V gene: TRBV24-1
CDR3 protein: CATSDRDTSNYGYTF

clone size: .
J gene: TRBJ1-4
V gene: TRBV6-5
CDR3 protein: CASSLGRSSWEKLFF

clone size: .
J gene: TRBJ1-1
V gene: TRBV7-2
CDR3 protein: CASSLGAVRDSNTEAFF

clone size: .
J gene: TRBJ2-1
V gene: TRBV6-5
CDR3 protein: CASSYSASGGYNEQFF

clone size: .
J gene: TRBJ2-1
V gene: TRBV30
CDR3 protein: CAWSDSGGPQSSYNEQFF

clone size: .
J gene: TRBJ1-2
V gene: TRBV28
CDR3 protein: CASSFVFGTGDDYGYTF

clone size: .
J gene: TRBJ2-2
V gene: TRBV25-1
CDR3 protein: CASRRGGAGELFF

clone size: .
J gene: TRBJ1-2
V gene: TRBV6-2/TRBV6-3
CDR3 protein: CASSQRRDKPAGYTF

clone size: .
J gene: TRBJ1-5
V gene: TRBV6-5
CDR3 protein: CASRTGGHDQPQHF

clone size: .
J gene: TRBJ1-4
V gene: TRBV6-2/TRBV6-3
CDR3 protein: CASSGRGQENEKLFF

clone size: .
J gene: TRBJ2-1
V gene: TRBV7-7
CDR3 protein: CASSPGLAGVNEQFF

clone size: .
J gene: TRBJ1-4
V gene: TRBV30
CDR3 protein: CAWNRQANEKLFF